Presented here are 19 T cell receptor beta chains from one specimen sequenced in a study of T cell responses to AZD1222 COVID-19 vaccine. The repertoire was sequenced with immunoSEQ multiplex PCR; TCRdb's copy has only in-frame clones and lacks some. The sample shows 200,000 or so clones, around 92% of them seen only once. Sequences were derived from peripheral blood, sampled on day 0 of AZD1222 vaccination. The receptor source for this set is an adult in good health.

Notes on this clone: A junction end diverges from the germline sequence, so it may reflect a read error. This chain connects TRBV6-2 or TRBV6-3 to TRBJ2-7, with TRBD2 identical over 10 bases. There are 16 residues in the CDR3. Germline V gene data show CDR1 as MNHEY and CDR2 as SVGEGT. As DNA, the CDR3 is TGTGCCAGCAGTTACTCGACTAGCGGGTACTCCTATGAGCAGTACTTC. Translating it yields CASSYSTSGYSYEQYF.

The V call is TRBV28, the J call TRBJ1-1; D is possibly TRBD1 (6 bases). The length of the CDR3 is 14 residues. Germline V gene data show CDR1 as MDHEN and CDR2 as SYDVKM. V shed 5 bases and J shed 5 bases, with 15 bases lying between them. The CDR3 loop is CASSPPGAKTEAFF. In DNA form, the CDR3 reads TGTGCCAGCAGTCCCCCAGGGGCGAAGACTGAAGCTTTCTTT.

This chain connects TRBV10-3 to TRBJ2-3, with 8 bases that match TRBD2. The germline gives CDR1 ENHRY, CDR2 SYGVKD. V lost 11 bases, J lost 4 bases, and 11 bases stayed unmatched. The CDR3 has 14 amino acids. The CDR3 spells CASLEGGRPDTQYF. The CDR3 DNA reads TGTGCCTCGCTTGAGGGCGGGAGGCCAGATACGCAGTATTTT.

This rearrangement joins TRBV5-1 to TRBJ1-4, with TRBD1 matching over 8 bases. J gave up 3 bases and V 3 bases, and 4 bases lay outside the gene matches. This CDR3 region has 15 residues. Germline CDR1 and CDR2: SGHRS and YFSETQ. In DNA, the CDR3 is TGCGCCAGCAGCTCCCCGGGACAGGCTAATGAAAAACTGTTTTTT. The encoded protein is CASSSPGQANEKLFF.

The CDR3 DNA reads TGTGCCAGCAGCCTCCGGGACGCCAACACCGGGGAGCTGTTTTTT. Protein: CASSLRDANTGELFF. This rearrangement joins TRBV6-5 to TRBJ2-2, with D tentatively TRBD1 or TRBD2 (5 bases each). CDR3 length: 15 residues. V was trimmed by 6 bases and J by 2 bases, leaving 13 bases between them. CDR1 and CDR2 from the germline V gene are MNHEY and SVGAGI.

In this sample, this clone turned up once. V gene TRBV11-3 combines with J gene TRBJ1-1, with D perhaps matching TRBD1 (5 bases). CDR1 SGHNT and CDR2 YENEEA come from the germline V gene. Trimming took off 7 bases at V and 5 bases at J, with 11 bases between the two ends. This CDR3 comprises 12 residues. CDR3 sequence reads: CASTAGTTEAFF. CDR3 coding DNA: TGTGCCAGCACCGCCGGGACGACTGAAGCTTTCTTT.

The V and J genes are TRBV11-2 and TRBJ2-1; possibly TRBD1 for D (5 bases). CDR1 and CDR2 (germline): SGHAT, FQNNGV. The CDR3 consists of 15 residues. The V gene lost 5 bases and the J gene lost 4 bases, with 15 bases spanning the gap. DNA of the CDR3: TGTGCCAGCAGCCACAGACTGGGGCGATACAATGAGCAGTTCTTC. The encoded protein is CASSHRLGRYNEQFF.

The CDR3 DNA sequence: TGTGCCAGCAGTTGGGTGAGGAAGGCTGAAGCTTTCTTT. It codes for CASSWVRKAEAFF. This chain joins TRBV6-2 or TRBV6-3 and TRBJ1-1; D ambiguous. The CDR3 consists of 13 residues. V shed 4 bases and J shed 6 bases, with 12 bases lying between them. Germline values: CDR1 MNHEY, CDR2 SVGEGT.

The chain recombines TRBV3-1 (or the pseudogene TRBV3-2) with TRBJ2-1; perhaps TRBD2 as D (5 bases). The CDR3 runs to 19 residues. The V gene's germline CDR1 is LGHDT and CDR2 YNNKEL (reference sequence). Trimming cost V 3 bases and J 8 bases, with 29 bases left between them. CDR3 bases: TGTGCCAGCAGCCAGTGGGAGAGACCTGGGAGTGTAGTTTCCCATGAGCAGTTCTTC. This encodes CASSQWERPGSVVSHEQFF.

The rearrangement uses TRBV10-3 and TRBJ2-1; 10 nucleotides align to TRBD2. J was trimmed by 4 bases and V by 10 bases; bases with no gene match: 13. The germline gives CDR1 ENHRY, CDR2 SYGVKD. This CDR3 comprises 16 residues. The CDR3 protein is CATAGVEAGGYNEQFF. For the CDR3, the DNA is TGTGCCACCGCCGGGGTGGAAGCGGGGGGGTACAATGAGCAGTTCTTC.

The chain has TRBV12-3 or TRBV12-4 and TRBJ1-3; no clear D. With 6 bases removed from V and 7 bases from J, the gap between germline ends came to 10 bases. The CDR3 runs 12 residues. DNA of the CDR3: TGTGCCAGCAGCAGAGACCTGAACACCATATATTTT. Translating gives CASSRDLNTIYF.

As to this clone: This CDR3 is also generated by other DNA sequences in the sample. The CDR3 protein is CASSYGGTEAFF. In nucleotides, the CDR3 is TGTGCCAGCAGTTACGGTGGCACTGAAGCTTTCTTT. The J gene is TRBJ1-1, the V gene TRBV6-2 or TRBV6-3, with D unclear. This CDR3 has 12 residues. Looked up from germline, CDR1 is MNHEY and CDR2 is SVGEGT. V dropped 2 bases and J dropped 4 bases, with 5 bases sitting between them.

The rearrangement links TRBV11-2 to TRBJ1-2; D gene ambiguous. The V gene's germline CDR1 is SGHAT and CDR2 FQNNGV. This CDR3 contains 16 residues. V shed 7 bases and J shed 6 bases, with 24 bases lying between them. CDR3 sequence reads: CASTQGVRSLSDGYTF. CDR3 bases: TGTGCCAGCACCCAAGGAGTGCGCAGCCTCTCAGATGGCTACACCTTC.

The rearrangement joins TRBV18 to TRBJ1-1; D is unresolved. V was trimmed by 0 bases and J by 9 bases, leaving 8 bases between them. The CDR3 has 12 amino acids. From germline, CDR1 is KGHSH and CDR2 LQKENI. CDR3 sequence reads: CASSPPRGKAFF. The CDR3 DNA follows: TGTGCCAGCTCACCACCACGGGGTAAAGCTTTCTTT.

The chain combines TRBV3-1 (or the pseudogene TRBV3-2) with TRBJ2-5; possibly TRBD2 for D (6 bases). The germline V gene has CDR1 LGHDT and CDR2 YNNKEL (reference sequence). The germline V and J ends were trimmed by 3 bases and 4 bases, with 12 bases remaining between them. The CDR3 runs to 14 residues. The CDR3 loop is CASSHGGLAETQYF. CDR3 bases: TGTGCCAGCAGCCATGGGGGGTTGGCAGAGACCCAGTACTTC.

The genes are TRBV10-2 and TRBJ1-4; D is unresolved. The germline CDR1 and CDR2 sequences are WSHSY and SAAADI. The V and J ends lost 8 bases and 8 bases respectively, with 15 bases between them. The CDR3 runs to 13 residues. CDR3 loop: CASSQSPGEKLFF. Here the CDR3 DNA reads TGCGCCAGCTCTCAGTCTCCAGGCGAAAAACTGTTTTTT.

V and J are TRBV2 and TRBJ1-3; D is undetermined. V lost 2 bases and J lost 1, with 6 bases in between. From germline, CDR1 is SNHLY and CDR2 FYNNEI. The CDR3 extends over 14 amino acids. The CDR3 sequence: CASSEPASGNTIYF. CDR3 sequence (DNA): TGTGCCAGCAGTGAACCCGCTTCTGGAAACACCATATATTTT.

The V gene is TRBV6-5, the J gene TRBJ2-3; 10 bases line up with TRBD1. This CDR3 region has 13 residues. Trimming at V came to 8 bases and at J to 7 bases, leaving 6 bases not matched to a gene. CDR1 and CDR2 from the germline V gene are MNHEY and SVGAGI. CDR3 bases: TGTGCCAGCTGGGACAGGGGAGCGAATACGCAGTATTTT. Its translation is CASWDRGANTQYF.

The chain is built from TRBV7-2 and TRBJ1-2; TRBD1 is a possible D gene (5 bases). The length of the CDR3 is 13 residues. V was trimmed by 6 bases and J by 4 bases, leaving 12 bases between them. Germline CDR1 is SGHTA and CDR2 is FQGNSA. Here the CDR3 reads CASSTQGPYGYTF. DNA of the CDR3: TGTGCCAGCAGTACGCAGGGACCCTATGGCTACACCTTC.